This passage covers 28 T cell receptor beta chains from one sample sequenced in a study of cytomegalovirus exposure and HLA in healthy donors. Use of 60 Vbeta and 13 Jbeta primers characterized the PCR. The repertoire was sequenced with immunoSEQ multiplex PCR; TCRdb's copy has only in-frame clones and lacks some. The sample carries fewer than 200,000 clones, 75% to 85% recorded once. Sequenced material: PBMCs. These receptors came from a female donor in good health and CMV-seronegative.

This chain connects TRBV5-4 to TRBJ2-3, with D tentatively TRBD1 (7 bases). The V end was cut by 3 bases, the J end by 3 bases, with 11 bases between. CDR3 size: 14 residues. Germline loops: CDR1 SGHNT, CDR2 YYREEE (reference sequence). CDR3 bases: TGTGCCAGCAGCTCCCAGGGGGGAACAGATACGCAGTATTTT. Amino acid sequence: CASSSQGGTDTQYF.

On this clone itself: This specimen includes other DNA sequences encoding the same CDR3. This chain links TRBV7-8 with TRBJ2-7; D unclear. The CDR3 extends over 11 amino acids. The V and J ends lost 5 bases and 3 bases respectively, with 5 bases between them. The germline V gene has CDR1 SGHVS and CDR2 FQNEAQ. The chain's CDR3 is CASSPSYEQYF. As DNA, the CDR3 is TGTGCCAGCAGCCCGAGCTACGAGCAGTACTTC. Complete variable domain (other parts from reference TRBV7-8 and TRBJ2-7): GAGVSQSPRYKVAKRGQDVALRCDPISGHVSLFWYQQALGQGPEFLTYFQNEAQLDKSGLPSDRFFAERPEGSVSTLKIQRTQQEDSAVYLCASSPSYEQYFGPGTRLTVT.

The chain combines TRBV4-2 with TRBJ1-2; TRBD1 agrees at 8 bases. With V trimmed by 4 bases and J by 6 bases, 7 bases remained unmatched. CDR1 and CDR2 from the germline V gene are LGHNA and YNFKEQ. The CDR3 spans 14 residues. The CDR3 DNA is TGTGCCAGCAGCCGAACGACAGGGGAAAATGGCTACACCTTC. Its protein product is CASSRTTGENGYTF.

This clone has only a few counts. The chain couples TRBV10-3 to TRBJ2-1; TRBD2 matches 7 bases. CDR1 ENHRY and CDR2 SYGVKD come from the germline V gene. Unmatched junction bases numbered 7, after V lost 8 bases and J lost 6 bases. The CDR3 consists of 13 residues. The CDR3 spells CAIRSGDGNEQFF. CDR3 nucleotide sequence: TGTGCCATCCGGAGCGGGGATGGCAATGAGCAGTTCTTC.

The gene calls are TRBV7-2 and TRBJ2-1; 8 bases align to TRBD2. CDR3 length equals 16 residues. J lost 2 bases, V lost 0 bases, and 3 bases had no gene match. Germline CDR1 is SGHTA and CDR2 is FQGNSA. The DNA of the CDR3 is TGTGCCAGCAGCTTAGCTAGCGGGATCGCCTACAATGAGCAGTTCTTC. Translated, it gives CASSLASGIAYNEQFF.

This clone has only a few counts. The rearrangement joins TRBV18 to TRBJ2-5, with a possible D match to TRBD2 (6 bases). The CDR3 sequence is 16 residues long. Germline lookup yields CDR1 KGHSH and CDR2 LQKENI. Trimming removed 3 bases at V and 5 bases at J, with 19 bases between. The CDR3: CASSPVRSSSVETQYF. In DNA form, the CDR3 reads TGTGCCAGCTCACCCGTTCGTTCATCTAGCGTGGAGACCCAGTACTTC.

The V and J genes are TRBV5-1 and TRBJ1-4; 8 nucleotides align to TRBD1. From germline, CDR1 is SGHRS and CDR2 YFSETQ. The CDR3 is 16 amino acids. V lost 4 bases to trimming and J lost 2 bases; unmatched junction nucleotides: 7. The CDR3 nucleotides are TGCGCCAGCAGCCGGGGGGACAGGACGACTAATGAAAAACTGTTTTTT. Its translation: CASSRGDRTTNEKLFF.

The V gene is TRBV2, the J gene TRBJ1-1, with TRBD1 matching 10 bases. The CDR3 extends over 15 amino acids. V shed 7 bases and J 6 bases; nucleotides not matched to a gene: 11. The germline V gene has CDR1 SNHLY and CDR2 FYNNEI. CDR3 sequence (DNA): TGTGCCAGCAATGGTCGGACAGGGGGTCGCGCTGAAGCTTTCTTT. It codes for CASNGRTGGRAEAFF.

The sample holds one count of this clone. J is TRBJ2-4 and V is TRBV19; no clear D gene. Per germline, CDR1 LNHDA and CDR2 SQIVND (reference sequence). V was pared by 7 bases and J by 9 bases, with 19 bases between. The length of the CDR3 is 14 residues. This chain's CDR3 is CASTHGGPGGIQYF. In nucleotides, the CDR3 is TGTGCCAGTACCCACGGTGGCCCCGGCGGCATTCAGTACTTC.

The gene calls are TRBV6-5 and TRBJ2-5; no definite D call. V was shortened by 0 bases and J by 1 base, with 12 bases between the two germline ends. The CDR3 is 16 residues long. The germline V gene encodes CDR1 MNHEY and CDR2 SVGAGI. The CDR3 DNA follows: TGTGCCAGCAGTTACTCTTACAGTTCCCTCCAAGAGACCCAGTACTTC. Translation gives CASSYSYSSLQETQYF.

The V gene is TRBV5-1, the J gene TRBJ2-5, with D possibly being TRBD1 (6 bases). The CDR3 has 15 amino acids. V dropped 1 base and J dropped 2 bases, with 12 bases sitting between them. Looked up from germline, CDR1 is SGHRS and CDR2 is YFSETQ. The DNA of the CDR3 is TGCGCCAGCAGCTTGACGGGACAACCACAAGAGACCCAGTACTTC. It specifies CASSLTGQPQETQYF.

The rearrangement links TRBV6-5 to TRBJ2-7; TRBD2 agrees at 12 bases. The J segment lost 3 bases and the V segment lost 8 bases, leaving 8 bases of the junction unmatched. CDR3 length: 15 amino acids. In germline, CDR1 is MNHEY, CDR2 SVGAGI. The CDR3 DNA follows: TGTGCCAGCGGGCGGACTAGCGGGATGTACTACGAGCAGTACTTC. Protein sequence: CASGRTSGMYYEQYF.

This clone was observed a handful of times. The chain joins TRBV28 to TRBJ1-1; the D is unclear. V lost 5 bases to trimming and J lost 8 bases, with 15 bases between them. CDR1 is MDHEN, CDR2 SYDVKM, per germline. This CDR3 contains 13 residues. In DNA form, the CDR3 reads TGTGCCAGCAGTCCCCCTAATCTCTTCGAAGCTTTCTTT. Amino acid sequence: CASSPPNLFEAFF.

The V and J genes are TRBV27 and TRBJ2-5; D may be TRBD2 (6 bases). Per germline, CDR1 MNHEY and CDR2 SMNVEV (reference sequence). There are 13 residues in the CDR3. Trimming removed 3 bases at V and 4 bases at J, with 9 bases between. The CDR3 here is CASSFGGAETQYF. The CDR3 nucleotides are TGTGCCAGCAGTTTTGGCGGGGCAGAGACCCAGTACTTC.

This clone appeared a few times. V is TRBV9 and J is TRBJ2-2; D possibly corresponds to TRBD2 (6 bases). This CDR3 has 16 residues. V was trimmed by 2 bases and J by 2 bases, leaving 13 bases between them. Per germline, CDR1 SGDLS and CDR2 YYNGEE. The CDR3 protein is CASSVGRGDNTGELFF. CDR3 bases: TGTGCCAGCAGCGTGGGGCGGGGTGATAACACCGGGGAGCTGTTTTTT.

A single count supports this clone. The chain recombines TRBV19 with TRBJ1-1; a weak D match, TRBD1 (5 bases). The CDR3 totals 13 residues. Germline values: CDR1 LNHDA, CDR2 SQIVND (reference sequence). V was pared by 5 bases and J by 4 bases, with 11 bases between. CDR3 protein: CASSLQVGTEAFF. The CDR3 DNA reads TGTGCCAGTAGTCTACAGGTAGGCACTGAAGCTTTCTTT.

J is TRBJ1-5 and V is TRBV7-6; D not resolved. Germline values: CDR1 SGHVS, CDR2 FNYEAQ. V shed 1 base and J shed 11 bases, with 12 bases lying between them. CDR3 length: 13 residues. CDR3 nucleotide sequence: TGTGCCAGCAGCTTAGATGAAGCCACGTCCCAGCATTTT. The encoded protein is CASSLDEATSQHF.

The chain employs TRBV5-4 and TRBJ2-3, with TRBD2 identical over 10 bases. The CDR3 sequence is 15 residues long. The junction had 5 bases not matched to a gene; V was cut back by 0 bases and J by 7 bases. Germline CDR1 SGHNT, CDR2 YYREEE (reference sequence). The CDR3 here is CASSLEAGGWNTQYF. The CDR3 DNA reads as TGTGCCAGCAGCTTGGAAGCGGGGGGGTGGAATACGCAGTATTTT.

The J gene is TRBJ2-1, the V gene TRBV6-6, with D unclear. Germline lookup yields CDR1 MNHNY and CDR2 SVGAGI (reference sequence). The CDR3 has 12 residues. The V end was cut by 5 bases, the J end by 8 bases, with 10 bases between. DNA for the CDR3: TGTGCCAGCAGTGGCGAGGTGGATGAGCAGTTCTTC. The encoded protein is CASSGEVDEQFF.

The chain carries TRBV4-2 and TRBJ2-3; 7 positions match TRBD2. Losses at the gene ends were 0 bases for V and 7 bases for J; bases not matched to a gene: 13. The CDR3 contains 17 residues. CDR1 is LGHNA, CDR2 YNFKEQ, per germline. The CDR3 nucleotides read TGTGCCAGCAGCCAAGATTGGAGGACTAGAGGGTCATATACGCAGTATTTT. This translates into CASSQDWRTRGSYTQYF.

In its sample, this clone was seen a few times. J is TRBJ2-3 and V is TRBV28; TRBD2 matches at 12 bases. The CDR3 has 20 residues. Germline lookup yields CDR1 MDHEN and CDR2 SYDVKM. The trim removed 6 bases at V and 1 base at J, leaving 17 bases unmatched. The CDR3 nucleotides are TGTGCCAGCAGCGTTGCTGGACTAGCGGGAAAACAGGGCGGCACAGATACGCAGTATTTT. Translating gives CASSVAGLAGKQGGTDTQYF.

This clone was detected only a few times. CDR3 sequence reads: CASSPGEGPYEQYF. The CDR3, as DNA: TGTGCCAGCAGCCCAGGGGAAGGGCCCTACGAGCAGTACTTC. The V gene is TRBV7-9, the J gene TRBJ2-7, with D possibly being TRBD1 (6 bases). This CDR3 is built from 14 residues. Germline V lookup: CDR1 SEHNR, CDR2 FQNEAQ (reference sequence). The V gene lost 5 bases and the J gene lost 2 bases, with 13 bases spanning the gap.

The genes are TRBV13 and TRBJ2-1; D unresolved. V lost 3 bases to trimming and J lost 2 bases, with 5 bases between them. CDR3 length: 13 residues. CDR1 and CDR2 from the germline V gene are PRHDT and FYEKMQ (reference sequence). This CDR3 is CASSFPTYNEQFF. CDR3 bases: TGTGCCAGCAGCTTCCCTACCTACAATGAGCAGTTCTTC.

The rearrangement links TRBV7-2 to TRBJ2-7, with TRBD1 matching 7 bases. The ends lost 5 bases at V and 0 bases at J; junction bases unmatched: 7. Germline V gives CDR1 SGHTA, CDR2 FQGNSA. The CDR3 runs 15 residues. The CDR3, as DNA: TGTGCCAGCAGCCCCTACAGGGGACCCTCCTACGAGCAGTACTTC. Protein product: CASSPYRGPSYEQYF.

The chain employs TRBV18 and TRBJ1-2; D remains unclear. Trimming stripped 1 base from V and 4 bases from J, with 10 bases between. CDR3 length equals 14 residues. CDR1 KGHSH and CDR2 LQKENI come from the germline V gene. The chain's CDR3 is CASSPLRSTYGYTF. In DNA, the CDR3 is TGTGCCAGCTCACCACTCCGGAGTACCTATGGCTACACCTTC.

The rearrangement links TRBV6-5 to TRBJ2-1, with D perhaps matching TRBD2 (5 bases). The CDR3 consists of 14 residues. Germline loops: CDR1 MNHEY, CDR2 SVGAGI. Trimming removed 7 bases at V and 7 bases at J, with 17 bases between. The CDR3 DNA is TGTGCCAGCAACAACGGACGGGGTGGGAATGAGCAGTTCTTC. Protein: CASNNGRGGNEQFF.

The V gene is TRBV5-1, the J gene TRBJ1-2, with 9 bases aligning to TRBD1. V was clipped by 4 bases and J by 3 bases; unmatched bases: 10. CDR1 is SGHRS and CDR2 is YFSETQ in the germline V gene. The CDR3 is 16 residues long. The CDR3 nucleotides are TGCGCCAGCAGCATTCCCGGGACAGGGAGGGACTATGGCTACACCTTC. This encodes CASSIPGTGRDYGYTF.

The genes are TRBV5-8 and TRBJ2-1, with TRBD1 matching over 7 bases. The CDR3 runs to 15 residues. Germline loops: CDR1 SGHTS, CDR2 YDEGEE. V lost 4 bases, J lost 7 bases, and 11 bases stayed unmatched. In DNA, the CDR3 is TGTGCCAGCAGCATAGGACAGGTCCCGGCGAATGAGCAGTTCTTC. It codes for CASSIGQVPANEQFF.